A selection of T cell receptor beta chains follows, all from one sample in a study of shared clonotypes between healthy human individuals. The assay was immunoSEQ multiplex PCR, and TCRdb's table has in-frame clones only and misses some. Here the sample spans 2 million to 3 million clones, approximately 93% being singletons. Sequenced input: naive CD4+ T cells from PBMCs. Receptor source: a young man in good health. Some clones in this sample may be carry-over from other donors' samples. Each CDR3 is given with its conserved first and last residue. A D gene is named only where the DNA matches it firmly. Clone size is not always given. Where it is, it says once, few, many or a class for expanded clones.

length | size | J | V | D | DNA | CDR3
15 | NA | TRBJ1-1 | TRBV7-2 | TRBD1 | TGTGCCAGCAGCTTAGTTGGACAGGGGGAGGTCGGAGCTTTCTTT | CASSLVGQGEVGAFF
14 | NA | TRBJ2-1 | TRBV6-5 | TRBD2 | TGTGCCAGCAGTCTAGCGGGAGCGTACAATGAGCAGTTCTTC | CASSLAGAYNEQFF
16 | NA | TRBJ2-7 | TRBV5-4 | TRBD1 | TGTGCCAGCAGCTTGGCCTCGTCAGGGGGCTTTTACGAGCAGTACTTC | CASSLASSGGFYEQYF
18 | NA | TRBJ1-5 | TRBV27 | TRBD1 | TGTGCCAGCAGCCCTGGGACAGGGATGGGTAGGAGCAATCAGCCCCAGCATTTT | CASSPGTGMGRSNQPQHF
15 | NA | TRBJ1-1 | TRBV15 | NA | TGTGCCACCAGCAACGGGGGGACGGGGAACACTGAAGCTTTCTTT | CATSNGGTGNTEAFF
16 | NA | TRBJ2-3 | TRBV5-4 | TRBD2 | TGTGCCAGCAGCCCCGGACTAGCGGGAGAGACAGATACGCAGTATTTT | CASSPGLAGETDTQYF
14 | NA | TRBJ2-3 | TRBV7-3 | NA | TGTGCCAGCAGCGGAGGGGGAGGCACAGATACGCAGTATTTT | CASSGGGGTDTQYF
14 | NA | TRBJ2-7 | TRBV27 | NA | TGTGCCAGCAGTTTAAAGCAGGGACCCTACGAGCAGTACTTC | CASSLKQGPYEQYF
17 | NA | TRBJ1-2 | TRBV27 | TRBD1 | TGTGCCAGCAGGATAAAAATAGGACAGGGCCCTATCGGAGGCTACACCTTC | CASRIKIGQGPIGGYTF
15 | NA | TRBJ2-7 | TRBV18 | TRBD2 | TGTGCCAGCTCGTACGTACTAGCGGAGCCCTACGAGCAGTACTTC | CASSYVLAEPYEQYF
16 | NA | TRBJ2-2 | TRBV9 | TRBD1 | TGTGCCAGCAGCGCTCCCGGGACAGAGAAGCACGGGGAGCTGTTTTTT | CASSAPGTEKHGELFF
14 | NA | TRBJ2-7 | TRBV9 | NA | TGTGCCAGCAGCGTAGCTCCTGCCTCCTACGAGCAGTACTTC | CASSVAPASYEQYF
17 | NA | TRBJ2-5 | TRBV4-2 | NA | TGTGCCAGCAGCCATCCCCAAGGGGGGGCGGGGCAAGAGACCCAGTACTTC | CASSHPQGGAGQETQYF
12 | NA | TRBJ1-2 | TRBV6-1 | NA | TGTGCCAGCCTGCGCGTAGACTATGGCTACACCTTC | CASLRVDYGYTF
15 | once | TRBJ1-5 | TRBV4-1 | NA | TGCGCCAGCAGCCAAGATGGTCAGCCCAATCAGCCCCAGCATTTT | CASSQDGQPNQPQHF